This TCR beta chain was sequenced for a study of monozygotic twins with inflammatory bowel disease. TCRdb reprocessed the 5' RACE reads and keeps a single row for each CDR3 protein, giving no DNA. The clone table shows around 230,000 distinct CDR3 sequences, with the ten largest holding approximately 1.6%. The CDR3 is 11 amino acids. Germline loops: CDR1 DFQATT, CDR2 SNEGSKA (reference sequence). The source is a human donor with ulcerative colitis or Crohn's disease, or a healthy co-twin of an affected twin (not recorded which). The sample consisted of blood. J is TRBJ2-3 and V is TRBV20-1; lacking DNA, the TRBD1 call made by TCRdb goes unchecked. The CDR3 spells CSAPRLDTQYF.